This T cell receptor (beta chain) derives from a study of blood T cell repertoires in COVID-19. Across the whole study: The samples span acute and convalescent COVID-19 from the United States, Italy and Spain. Sources were T cells, B-cell-depleted T cells, or PBMCs; the material itself was cDNA or gDNA.

In the authors' workflow: Cell counts per sample came from amplifying reference gene primers. Data came from immunoSEQ multiplex PCR; TCRdb stores just in-frame clones and leaves some out. V and J calls and clone size are as listed in that table; D and trimming were resolved from the DNA. The sample contains fewer than 200,000 clones, over 65% of which appear only once. The CDR3 contains 15 residues. Participants reported their clinical history, and cohort assignment relied on those reports. Input material: PBMCs or T cells enriched from blood (not recorded which). The origin of this receptor is a woman aged 50 to 60 who had recovered from COVID-19. This chain uses TRBV1 with TRBJ2-1; the table's D call TRBD2 went unverified against the DNA. TRBV1 is a pseudogene locus. Here the CDR3 reads CTSSPAGALDNEQFF. The CDR3 DNA reads as TGCACCAGCAGCCCGGCGGGAGCGCTGGACAATGAGCAGTTCTTC.